These 20 T cell receptor beta chains originate from one sample sequenced in a study of blood T cell repertoires in COVID-19 (TCRdb year 2020). Library preparation employed the immunoSEQ multiplex PCR assay. Entries here come from immuneACCESS through TCRdb and include only in-frame sequences with V and J called. Some clones fail to appear in such tables; in the studies checked, an unresolved V gene covers under half of the shortfall, and the cause of the remainder is unknown. The sample table holds 130,000 or so clones, of which roughly 90% were seen once. Less than 2.5% of the sample rests with the top ten. The sequenced sample was peripheral blood. The receptors stem from a man between 65 and 80 years old with active COVID-19.

The rearrangement links TRBV5-1 to TRBJ2-5; TRBD2 matches at 7 bases. Trimming took 3 bases from V and 3 from J; bases not matched to a gene: 5. Germline-derived CDR1 and CDR2 are SGHRS and YFSETQ. The CDR3 totals 14 residues. The CDR3 reads CASSYSGGEETQYF. The CDR3 nucleotides read TGCGCCAGCAGCTACTCGGGAGGCGAAGAGACCCAGTACTTC. The full variable domain, rest sourced from reference TRBV5-1 and TRBJ2-5, is KAGVTQTPRYLIKTRGQQVTLSCSPISGHRSVSWYQQTPGQGLQFLFEYFSETQRNKGNFPGRFSGRQFSNSRSEMNVSTLELGDSALYLCASSYSGGEETQYFGPGTRLLVL.

V gene TRBV9 combines with J gene TRBJ2-6, with TRBD1 as a possible D gene (9 bases). CDR3 length: 16 residues. V was cut by 4 bases and J by 17 bases, with 28 bases left in between. The germline V gene has CDR1 SGDLS and CDR2 YYNGEE. The CDR3 DNA reads as TGTGCCAGCAGCCCCCGGGGGGGAGGGACAGGGCACCATGTGACTTTC. Translated, it gives CASSPRGGGTGHHVTF.

V and J are TRBV5-4 and TRBJ2-5; D unclear. Between the trimmed V and J ends, which lost 4 bases and 5 bases, there was a span of 15 bases. CDR3 size: 14 residues. Germline CDR1 and CDR2: SGHNT and YYREEE (reference sequence). CDR3 coding DNA: TGTGCCAGCAGCCCCGCGGCGCAGAGGGAGACCCAGTACTTC. Its protein is CASSPAAQRETQYF.

The V and J genes are TRBV27 and TRBJ2-3; D unclear. CDR1 and CDR2 (germline): MNHEY, SMNVEV (reference sequence). The CDR3 has 13 amino acids. V shed 3 bases and J shed 0 bases, with 4 bases lying between them. Here the CDR3 reads CASSFVSTDTQYF. Written as DNA, the CDR3 is TGTGCCAGCAGTTTCGTTAGCACAGATACGCAGTATTTT.

The V and J genes are TRBV7-2 and TRBJ1-5; no firm D call. The CDR3 sequence is 15 residues long. V lost 1 base to trimming and J lost 1 base, with 8 bases between them. Germline V gene lookup returns CDR1 SGHTA and CDR2 FQGNSA. The CDR3 region has the DNA TGTGCCAGCAGCTTAGGAGACACCAGCAATCAGCCCCAGCATTTT. Translating gives CASSLGDTSNQPQHF.

The chain links TRBV27 to TRBJ2-3, with 7 bases aligning to TRBD2. V was clipped by 2 bases and J by 7 bases; unmatched bases: 3. This CDR3 has 13 amino acids. CDR1 MNHEY and CDR2 SMNVEV come from the germline V gene (reference sequence). DNA of the CDR3: TGTGCCAGCAGTTTAGCGGGACTACATACGCAGTATTTT. Encoded protein: CASSLAGLHTQYF.

This clone was recorded once. This chain joins TRBV14 and TRBJ2-3; 7 bases agree with TRBD2. The CDR3 runs to 15 residues. Germline CDR1 SGHDN, CDR2 FVKESK. The V and J ends lost 4 bases and 3 bases, in that order; junction bases with no gene match: 7. CDR3 in amino acids: CASSRAGVQTDTQYF. CDR3 coding DNA: TGTGCCAGCAGCCGTGCGGGAGTTCAGACAGATACGCAGTATTTT.

This clone occurred once. The chain uses TRBV5-6 and TRBJ2-7; 8 bases are a match to TRBD1. The V and J ends lost 4 bases and 4 bases, in that order; junction bases with no gene match: 13. CDR3 size: 16 residues. Germline assignment: CDR1 SGHDT and CDR2 YYEEEE. CDR3 sequence reads: CASSPRGTGWPYEQYF. In nucleotides, the CDR3 is TGTGCCAGCAGCCCCCGGGGGACAGGATGGCCTTACGAGCAGTACTTC.

This sequence joins TRBV6-2 or TRBV6-3 and TRBJ2-7, with D maybe TRBD2 (5 bases). There are 16 residues in the CDR3. With 2 bases removed from V and 3 bases from J, the gap between germline ends came to 17 bases. CDR1 is MNHEY and CDR2 is SVGEGT in the germline V gene. This chain's CDR3 is CASSYATRLPSYEQYF. The CDR3 bases are TGTGCCAGCAGTTACGCCACCCGACTACCCAGCTACGAGCAGTACTTC.

The genes are TRBV18 and TRBJ2-1; 7 positions agree with TRBD2. The CDR3 contains 13 residues. CDR1 and CDR2 from the germline V gene are KGHSH and LQKENI. V shed 6 bases and J 6 bases; nucleotides not matched to a gene: 5. CDR3 residues: CASSQGGSNEQFF. CDR3 nucleotides: TGTGCCAGCTCCCAGGGAGGGTCCAATGAGCAGTTCTTC.

The chain links TRBV7-9 to TRBJ1-6, with 7 bases aligning to TRBD1. This CDR3 spans 15 amino acids. J lost 7 bases, V lost 5 bases, and 8 bases had no gene match. Germline assignment: CDR1 SEHNR and CDR2 FQNEAQ (reference sequence). The DNA of the CDR3 is TGTGCCAGCAGCCCCGTCCCGGGACAGAATTCACCCCTCCACTTT. Its protein is CASSPVPGQNSPLHF.

This chain joins TRBV11-3 and TRBJ2-7, with a weak D call TRBD1 (6 bases). The germline V gene encodes CDR1 SGHNT and CDR2 YENEEA. CDR3 length: 12 residues. V was cut by 8 bases and J by 7 bases, with 15 bases left in between. DNA of the CDR3: TGTGCCAGCCGGGCAGGGGCCGGGGAGCAGTACTTC. Translating gives CASRAGAGEQYF.

The chain carries TRBV2 and TRBJ2-3; tentatively, D is TRBD2 (6 bases). This CDR3 comprises 15 residues. Trimming shortened V by 6 bases and J by 3 bases, and 16 bases separated the two germline ends. The V gene's germline CDR1 is SNHLY and CDR2 FYNNEI. The CDR3 protein is CASSPTGGNTDTQYF. In nucleotides, the CDR3 is TGTGCCAGCAGCCCGACGGGCGGGAATACAGATACGCAGTATTTT.

This chain joins TRBV18 and TRBJ2-1; the D gene is possibly TRBD1 (7 bases). The V end lost 3 bases, the J end lost 6 bases, and 12 bases lay between the germline ends. Germline V gene lookup returns CDR1 KGHSH and CDR2 LQKENI. The CDR3 totals 14 residues. CDR3: CASSPAQGGNEQFF. CDR3 nucleotide sequence: TGTGCCAGCTCACCGGCTCAGGGGGGCAATGAGCAGTTCTTC.

This chain joins TRBV18 and TRBJ2-7; possibly TRBD1 for D (6 bases). The V gene's germline CDR1 is KGHSH and CDR2 LQKENI. Deletions cut 1 base from V and 2 bases from J, with 6 bases between. The CDR3 runs 13 residues. CDR3 nucleotides: TGTGCCAGCTCACCACAGGGGGCCTACGAGCAGTACTTC. It specifies CASSPQGAYEQYF.

Here the CDR3 reads CASSPDRVRSNEQFF. CDR3 sequence (DNA): TGTGCCAGCAGCCCAGACAGGGTGAGGTCCAATGAGCAGTTCTTC. The V and J genes are TRBV11-2 and TRBJ2-1; TRBD1 aligns across 7 bases. The ends lost 5 bases at V and 6 bases at J; junction bases unmatched: 10. This CDR3 is built from 15 residues. Germline V lookup: CDR1 SGHAT, CDR2 FQNNGV.

The chain carries TRBV28 and TRBJ1-5, with D perhaps TRBD1 (6 bases). The ends were cut back, 6 bases at V and 4 bases at J, with 16 bases in the middle. Germline lookup yields CDR1 MDHEN and CDR2 SYDVKM. This CDR3 is built from 15 residues. CDR3 region: CASSKTHRANQPQHF. CDR3 DNA sequence: TGTGCCAGCAGCAAAACTCACAGGGCAAATCAGCCCCAGCATTTT.

The rearrangement links TRBV18 to TRBJ2-2, with TRBD2 identical over 9 bases. Germline V gene sequence: CDR1 KGHSH, CDR2 LQKENI. The V segment lost 6 bases and the J segment 2 bases; nucleotides outside the gene matches: 4. The CDR3 covers 15 residues. CDR3 bases: TGTGCCAGCTCCATGGGACTAGCTAACACCGGGGAGCTGTTTTTT. It yields the protein CASSMGLANTGELFF.

The V gene is TRBV7-9, the J gene TRBJ2-2, with 10 bases fitting TRBD2. Germline V lookup: CDR1 SEHNR, CDR2 FQNEAQ (reference sequence). V was clipped by 1 base and J by 5 bases; unmatched bases: 4. The CDR3 length is 16 residues. The CDR3 DNA sequence: TGTGCCAGCAGCTTAGTGGGGACTAGCGTAACCGGGGAGCTGTTTTTT. This translates into CASSLVGTSVTGELFF.

This chain links TRBV7-2 with TRBJ1-5; 9 nucleotides match TRBD1. The germline gives CDR1 SGHTA, CDR2 FQGNSA. V was clipped by 2 bases and J by 6 bases; unmatched bases: 5. CDR3 length: 15 residues. CDR3 loop: CASSLSLQGAQPQHF. DNA of the CDR3: TGTGCCAGCAGCTTAAGCTTACAGGGGGCTCAGCCCCAGCATTTT.